The present entry profiles one T cell receptor (beta chain) with its context. Data came from immunoSEQ multiplex PCR; TCRdb stores just in-frame clones and leaves some out. The repertoire holds 350,000 to 450,000 clones, approximately 90% seen once, with over 5.5% in the top ten. This specimen belongs to a study of control samples from healthy donors and cancer patients. This receptor was taken from a man aged 40-49 years with head and neck cancer. The source material was PBMCs.

The chain's CDR3 is CASSTRTGGWSPLHF. DNA of the CDR3: TGTGCCAGTAGTACCCGCACAGGGGGTTGGTCACCCCTCCACTTT. V gene TRBV19 combines with J gene TRBJ1-6; 8 bases are a match to TRBD1. Looked up from germline, CDR1 is LNHDA and CDR2 is SQIVND (reference sequence). V trimming: 4 bases; J trimming: 10 bases; junction bases outside the gene matches: 9. The CDR3 contains 15 residues.